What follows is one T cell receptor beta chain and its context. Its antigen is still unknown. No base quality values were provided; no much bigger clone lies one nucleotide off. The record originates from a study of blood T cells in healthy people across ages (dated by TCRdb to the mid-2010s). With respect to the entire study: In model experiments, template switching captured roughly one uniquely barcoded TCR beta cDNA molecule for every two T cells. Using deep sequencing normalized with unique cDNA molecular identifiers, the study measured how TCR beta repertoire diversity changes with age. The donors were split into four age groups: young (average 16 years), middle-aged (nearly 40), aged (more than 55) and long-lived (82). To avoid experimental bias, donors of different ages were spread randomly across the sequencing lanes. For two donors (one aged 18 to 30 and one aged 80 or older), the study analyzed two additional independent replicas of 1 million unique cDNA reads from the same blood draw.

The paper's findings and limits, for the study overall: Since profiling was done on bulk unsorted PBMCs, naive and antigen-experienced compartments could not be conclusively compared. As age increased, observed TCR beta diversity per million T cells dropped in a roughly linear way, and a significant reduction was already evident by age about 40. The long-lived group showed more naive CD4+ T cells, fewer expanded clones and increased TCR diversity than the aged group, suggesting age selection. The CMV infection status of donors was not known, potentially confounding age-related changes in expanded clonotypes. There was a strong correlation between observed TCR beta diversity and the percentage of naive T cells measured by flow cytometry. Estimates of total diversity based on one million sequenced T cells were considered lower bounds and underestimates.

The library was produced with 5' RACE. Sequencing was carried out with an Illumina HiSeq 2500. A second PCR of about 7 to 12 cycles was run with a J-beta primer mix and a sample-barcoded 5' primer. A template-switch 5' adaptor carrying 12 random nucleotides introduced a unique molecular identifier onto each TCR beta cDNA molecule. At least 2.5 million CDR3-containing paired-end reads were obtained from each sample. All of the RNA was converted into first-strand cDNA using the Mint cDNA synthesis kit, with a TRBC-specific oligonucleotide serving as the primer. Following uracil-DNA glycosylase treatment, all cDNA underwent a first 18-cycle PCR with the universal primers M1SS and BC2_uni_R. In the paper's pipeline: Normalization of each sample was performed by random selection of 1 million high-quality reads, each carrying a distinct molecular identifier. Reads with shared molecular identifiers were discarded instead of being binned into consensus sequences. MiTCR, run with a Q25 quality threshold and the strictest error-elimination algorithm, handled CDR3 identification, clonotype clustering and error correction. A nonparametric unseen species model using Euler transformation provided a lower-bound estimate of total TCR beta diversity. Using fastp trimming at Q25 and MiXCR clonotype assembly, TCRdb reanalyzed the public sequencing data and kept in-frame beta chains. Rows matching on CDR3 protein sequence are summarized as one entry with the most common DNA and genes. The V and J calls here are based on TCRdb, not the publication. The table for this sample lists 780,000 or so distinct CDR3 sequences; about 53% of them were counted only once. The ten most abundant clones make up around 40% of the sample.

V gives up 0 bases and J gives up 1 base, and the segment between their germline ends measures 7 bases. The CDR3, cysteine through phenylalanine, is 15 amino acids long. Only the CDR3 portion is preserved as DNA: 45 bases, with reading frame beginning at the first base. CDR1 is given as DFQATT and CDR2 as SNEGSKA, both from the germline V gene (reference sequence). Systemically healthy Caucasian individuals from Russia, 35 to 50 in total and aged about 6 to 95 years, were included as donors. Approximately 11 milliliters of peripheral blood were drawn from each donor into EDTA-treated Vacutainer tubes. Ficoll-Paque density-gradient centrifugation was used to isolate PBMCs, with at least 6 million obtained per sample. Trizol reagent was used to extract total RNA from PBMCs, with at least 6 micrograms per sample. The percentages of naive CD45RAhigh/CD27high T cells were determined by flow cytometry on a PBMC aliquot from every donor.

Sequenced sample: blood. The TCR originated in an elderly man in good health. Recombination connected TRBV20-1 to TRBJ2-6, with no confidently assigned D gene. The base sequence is TGCAGTGCTAGAGAGCGAGCGTCTGGGGCCAACGTCCTGACTTTC. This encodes CSARERASGANVLTF.